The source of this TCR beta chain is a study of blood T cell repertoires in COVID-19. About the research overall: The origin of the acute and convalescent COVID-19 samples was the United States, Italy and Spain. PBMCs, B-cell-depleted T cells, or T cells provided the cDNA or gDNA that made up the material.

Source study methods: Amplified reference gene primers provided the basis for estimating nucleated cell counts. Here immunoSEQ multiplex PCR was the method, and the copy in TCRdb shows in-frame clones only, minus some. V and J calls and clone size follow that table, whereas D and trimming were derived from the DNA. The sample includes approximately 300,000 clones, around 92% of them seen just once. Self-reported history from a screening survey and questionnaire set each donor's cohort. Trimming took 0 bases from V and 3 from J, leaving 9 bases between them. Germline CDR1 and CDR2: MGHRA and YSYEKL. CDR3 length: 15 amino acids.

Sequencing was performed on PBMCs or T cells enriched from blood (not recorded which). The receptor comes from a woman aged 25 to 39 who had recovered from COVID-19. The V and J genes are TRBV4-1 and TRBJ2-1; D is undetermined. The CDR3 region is CASSQDTGGYNEQFF. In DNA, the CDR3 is TGCGCCAGCAGCCAAGATACTGGCGGCTACAATGAGCAGTTCTTC.